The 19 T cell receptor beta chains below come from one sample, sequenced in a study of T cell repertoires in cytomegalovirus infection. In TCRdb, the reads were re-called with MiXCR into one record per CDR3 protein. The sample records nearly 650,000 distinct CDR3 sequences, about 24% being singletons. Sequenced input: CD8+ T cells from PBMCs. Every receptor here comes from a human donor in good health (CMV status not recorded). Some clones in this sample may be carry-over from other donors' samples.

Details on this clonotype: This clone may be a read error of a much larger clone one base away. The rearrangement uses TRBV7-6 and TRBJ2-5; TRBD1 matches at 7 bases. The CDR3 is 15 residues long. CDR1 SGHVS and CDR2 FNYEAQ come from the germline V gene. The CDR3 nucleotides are TGTGCCAACAGCTTAAGGGGACAGCAAACGGAGACCCAGTACTTC. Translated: CANSLRGQQTETQYF.

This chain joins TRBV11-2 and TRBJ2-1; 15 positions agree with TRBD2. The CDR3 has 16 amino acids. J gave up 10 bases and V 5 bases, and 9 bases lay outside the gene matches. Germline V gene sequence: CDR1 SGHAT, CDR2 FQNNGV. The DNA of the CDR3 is TGTGCCAGCAGCACTCCCCGGACTAGCGGGGGGGGGGAGCAGTTCTTC. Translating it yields CASSTPRTSGGGEQFF. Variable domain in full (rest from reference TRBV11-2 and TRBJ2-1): EAGVAQSPRYKIIEKRQSVAFWCNPISGHATLYWYQQILGQGPKLLIQFQNNGVVDDSQLPKDRFSAERLKGVDSTLKIQPAKLEDSAVYLCASSTPRTSGGGEQFFGPGTRLTVL.

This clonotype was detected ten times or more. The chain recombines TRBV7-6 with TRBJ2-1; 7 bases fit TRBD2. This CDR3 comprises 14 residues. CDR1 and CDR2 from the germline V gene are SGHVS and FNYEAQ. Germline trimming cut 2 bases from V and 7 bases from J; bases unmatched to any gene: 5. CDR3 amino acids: CASSLILGGNEQFF. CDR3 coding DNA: TGTGCCAGCAGCTTAATATTGGGGGGGAATGAGCAGTTCTTC.

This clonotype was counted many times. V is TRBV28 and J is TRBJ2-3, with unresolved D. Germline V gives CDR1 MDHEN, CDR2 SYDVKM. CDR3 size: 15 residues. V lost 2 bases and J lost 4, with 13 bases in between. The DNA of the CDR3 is TGTGCCAGCAGTTTAGAACAGCCCCCCTCAGATACGCAGTATTTT. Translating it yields CASSLEQPPSDTQYF.

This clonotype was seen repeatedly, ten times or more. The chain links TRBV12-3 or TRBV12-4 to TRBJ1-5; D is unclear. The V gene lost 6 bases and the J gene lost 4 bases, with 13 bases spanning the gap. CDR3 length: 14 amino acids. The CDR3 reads CASSTYRLNQPQHF. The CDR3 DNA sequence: TGTGCCAGCAGCACCTATAGGCTTAATCAGCCCCAGCATTTT.

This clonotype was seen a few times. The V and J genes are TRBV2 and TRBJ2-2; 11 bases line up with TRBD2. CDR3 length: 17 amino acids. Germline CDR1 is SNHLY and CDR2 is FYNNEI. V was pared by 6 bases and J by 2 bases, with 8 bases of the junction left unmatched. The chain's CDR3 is CASRALAGEFNTGELFF. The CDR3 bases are TGTGCCAGCAGAGCACTAGCGGGGGAGTTCAACACCGGGGAGCTGTTTTTT.

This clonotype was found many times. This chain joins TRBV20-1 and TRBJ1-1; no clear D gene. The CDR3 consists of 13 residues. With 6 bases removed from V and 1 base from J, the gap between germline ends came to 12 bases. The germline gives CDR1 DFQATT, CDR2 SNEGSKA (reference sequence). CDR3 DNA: TGCAGTGCACCGACCAACGGGAACACTGAAGCTTTCTTT. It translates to CSAPTNGNTEAFF.

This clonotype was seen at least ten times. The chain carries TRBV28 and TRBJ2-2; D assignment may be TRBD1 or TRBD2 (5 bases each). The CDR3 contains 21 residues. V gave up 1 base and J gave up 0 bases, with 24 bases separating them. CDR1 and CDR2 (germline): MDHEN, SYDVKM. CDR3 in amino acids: CASSLFPPEGWTEANTGELFF. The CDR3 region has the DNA TGTGCCAGCAGTTTATTTCCACCCGAGGGGTGGACGGAAGCGAACACCGGGGAGCTGTTTTTT.

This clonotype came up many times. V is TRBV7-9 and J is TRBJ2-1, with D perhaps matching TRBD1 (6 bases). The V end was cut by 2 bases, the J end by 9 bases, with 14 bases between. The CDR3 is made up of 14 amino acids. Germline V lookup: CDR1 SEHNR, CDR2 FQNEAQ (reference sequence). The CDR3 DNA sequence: TGTGCCAGCAGCTTATTTGCAGGGGAGAGTGAGCAGTTCTTC. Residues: CASSLFAGESEQFF.

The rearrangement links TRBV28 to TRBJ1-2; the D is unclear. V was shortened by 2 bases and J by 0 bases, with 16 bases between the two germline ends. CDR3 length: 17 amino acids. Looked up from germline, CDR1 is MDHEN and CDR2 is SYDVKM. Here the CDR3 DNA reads TGTGCCAGCAGTTTAAATCTCCCCGGGCAGGCTAACTATGGCTACACCTTC. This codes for CASSLNLPGQANYGYTF.

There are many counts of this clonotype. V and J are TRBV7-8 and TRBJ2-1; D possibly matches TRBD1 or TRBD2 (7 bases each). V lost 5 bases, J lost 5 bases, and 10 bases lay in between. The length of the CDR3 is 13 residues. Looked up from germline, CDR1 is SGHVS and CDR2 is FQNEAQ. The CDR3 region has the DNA TGTGCCAGCAGCCCAGGGGGGGACAATGAGCAGTTCTTC. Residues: CASSPGGDNEQFF.

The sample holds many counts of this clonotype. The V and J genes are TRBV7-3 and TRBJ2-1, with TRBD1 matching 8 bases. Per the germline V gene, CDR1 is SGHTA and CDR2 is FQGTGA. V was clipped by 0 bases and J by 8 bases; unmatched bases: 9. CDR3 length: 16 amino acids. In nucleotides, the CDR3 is TGTGCCAGCAGCTTAACCCCGATGACAGGGGCGGATGAGCAGTTCTTC. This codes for CASSLTPMTGADEQFF.

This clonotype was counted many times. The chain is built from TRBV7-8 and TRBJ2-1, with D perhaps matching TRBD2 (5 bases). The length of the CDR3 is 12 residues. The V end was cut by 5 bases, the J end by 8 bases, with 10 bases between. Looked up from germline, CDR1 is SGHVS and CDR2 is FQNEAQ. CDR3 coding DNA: TGTGCCAGCAGCCCCGGGGTCGATGAGCAGTTCTTC. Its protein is CASSPGVDEQFF.

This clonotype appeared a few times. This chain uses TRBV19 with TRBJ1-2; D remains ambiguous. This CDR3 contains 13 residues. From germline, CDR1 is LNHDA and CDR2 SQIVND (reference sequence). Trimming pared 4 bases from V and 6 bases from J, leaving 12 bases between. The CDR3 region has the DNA TGTGCCAGTAGTACCCTTCACTGGAATGGCTACACCTTC. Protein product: CASSTLHWNGYTF.

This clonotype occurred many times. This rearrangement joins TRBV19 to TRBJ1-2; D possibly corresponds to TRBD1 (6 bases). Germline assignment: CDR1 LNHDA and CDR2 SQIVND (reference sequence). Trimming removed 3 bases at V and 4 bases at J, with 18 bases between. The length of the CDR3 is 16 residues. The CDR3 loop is CASSMNRVKGSYGYTF. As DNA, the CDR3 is TGTGCCAGTAGTATGAACAGGGTGAAGGGGAGCTATGGCTACACCTTC.

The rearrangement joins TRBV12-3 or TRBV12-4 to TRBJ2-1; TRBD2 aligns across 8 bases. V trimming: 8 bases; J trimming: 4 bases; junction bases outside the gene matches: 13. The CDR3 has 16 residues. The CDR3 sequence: CASLSGAGASYNEQFF. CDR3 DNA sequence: TGTGCCAGCTTGTCCGGAGCGGGGGCCTCATACAATGAGCAGTTCTTC.

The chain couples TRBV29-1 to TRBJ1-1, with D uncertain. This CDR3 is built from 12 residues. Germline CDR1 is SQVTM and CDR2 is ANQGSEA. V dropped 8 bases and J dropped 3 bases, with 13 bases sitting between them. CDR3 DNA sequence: TGCAGCCCCCGCAGGAGTCACACTGAAGCTTTCTTT. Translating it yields CSPRRSHTEAFF.

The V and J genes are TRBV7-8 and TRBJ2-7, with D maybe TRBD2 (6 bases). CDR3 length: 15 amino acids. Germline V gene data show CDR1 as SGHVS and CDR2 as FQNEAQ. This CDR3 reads CTSSLRDLSSYEQYV. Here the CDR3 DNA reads TGTACCAGCAGCTTACGGGACTTGAGCTCCTACGAGCAGTACGTC.

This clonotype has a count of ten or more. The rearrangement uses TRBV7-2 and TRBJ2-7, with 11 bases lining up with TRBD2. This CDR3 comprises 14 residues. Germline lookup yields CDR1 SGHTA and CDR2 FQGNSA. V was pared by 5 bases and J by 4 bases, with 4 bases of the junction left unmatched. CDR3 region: CASSPLAGGYEQYV. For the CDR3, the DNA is TGTGCCAGCAGCCCCCTAGCGGGGGGTTACGAGCAGTACGTC.